This entry describes one TCR beta chain. Its antigen is unknown. Autoimmune disease history or systemic immunosuppression led to patient exclusion. This record belongs to a study of OX40 agonist ivuxolimab in advanced cancers. Study at large: Of the participants, 40% had some prior anti-PD-1, anti-PD-L1 or anti-CTLA-4 therapy, which was allowed. Partial responses occurred in three patients (one hepatocellular carcinoma, two cutaneous melanoma). Study results and limitations: More expanded clones were found, on average, in CD8+ than in CD4+ T cells.

Produced via immunoSEQ multiplex PCR; TCRdb's table is partial and in-frame only. The sample holds some 74,000 clones, about 85% seen once. The sample was CD4+ or CD8+ T cells sorted from blood, taken in a trial of the OX40 agonist ivuxolimab. This TCR was sampled from an adult with an advanced solid tumor such as melanoma, head and neck, liver or kidney cancer.

CDR3 nucleotides: TGTGCCAGCACACGTCCACAGGGAGGGCCAGATACGCAGTATTTT. Translation: CASTRPQGGPDTQYF. This sequence joins TRBV7-9 and TRBJ2-3, with D possibly TRBD2 on 7 matching bases. Germline CDR1 and CDR2: SEHNR and FQNEAQ (reference sequence). The length of the CDR3 is 15 residues. Deletions cut 7 bases from V and 4 bases from J, with 18 bases between.